Shown below are 31 T cell receptor beta chains from a single sample sequenced in a study of beta chain features in type 1 diabetes. Study-level findings and limits: All four CD4+ subsets from Type 1 diabetes patients carried moderately but significantly shorter TCRB CDR3s.

Their antigens remain unidentified. The study reverse transcribed the entire isolated RNA, so it sequenced expressed TCRB transcripts. TCRdb keeps only in-frame clones here, not all; method: immunoSEQ multiplex PCR. The sample has about 700,000 clones, around 15% seen once. Input material: naive CD4+ T cells from blood. The source of these receptors is a man in his late teens or twenties with type 1 diabetes.

This clone was observed a few times. This rearrangement joins TRBV10-3 to TRBJ1-6, with a possible D match to TRBD1 (6 bases). Germline V gene lookup returns CDR1 ENHRY and CDR2 SYGVKD. Trimming pared 8 bases from V and 7 bases from J, leaving 15 bases between. The CDR3 is made up of 14 amino acids. CDR3 protein: CAIQGTPVNSPLHF. DNA of the CDR3: TGTGCCATCCAAGGGACACCTGTGAATTCACCCCTCCACTTT.

This clone was seen only a few times. The chain has TRBV11-1 and TRBJ2-7; D gene uncertain. CDR1 is SGHAT, CDR2 FQDESV, per germline (reference sequence). Trimming shortened V by 0 bases and J by 6 bases, and 12 bases separated the two germline ends. CDR3 length equals 14 residues. Written as DNA, the CDR3 is TGTGCCAGCAGCTTAGCGAGAACCCCACTCGAGCAGTACTTC. Its protein is CASSLARTPLEQYF.

This clone appeared a few times. The genes are TRBV5-1 and TRBJ2-3, with 7 bases identical to TRBD1. This CDR3 is 15 amino acids long. Germline CDR1 and CDR2: SGHRS and YFSETQ. The J segment lost 0 bases and the V segment lost 2 bases, leaving 3 bases of the junction unmatched. The CDR3 sequence: CASSFTGVSTDTQYF. Here the CDR3 DNA reads TGCGCCAGCAGCTTCACAGGGGTCAGCACAGATACGCAGTATTTT.

This clone showed up just a few times. J is TRBJ2-1 and V is TRBV4-1; D is uncertain. Trimming left V 4 bases short and J 5 bases short, with 9 bases between. The germline V gene encodes CDR1 MGHRA and CDR2 YSYEKL. CDR3 length equals 13 residues. The CDR3 loop is CASSRNSHNEQFF. In nucleotides, the CDR3 is TGCGCCAGCAGCCGAAACAGCCACAATGAGCAGTTCTTC.

This clone was found a few times. The chain has TRBV7-9 and TRBJ2-7; the D gene is possibly TRBD2 (6 bases). V was trimmed by 5 bases and J by 4 bases, leaving 12 bases between them. This CDR3 spans 13 amino acids. Germline V gives CDR1 SEHNR, CDR2 FQNEAQ (reference sequence). The CDR3 region has the DNA TGTGCCAGCAGCCAACCGGGACTTTACGAGCAGTACTTC. Translation gives CASSQPGLYEQYF. Combining the CDR3 with reference TRBV7-9 and TRBJ2-7 gives the whole variable domain DTGVSQNPRHKITKRGQNVTFRCDPISEHNRLYWYRQTLGQGPEFLTYFQNEAQLEKSRLLSDRFSAERPKGSFSTLEIQRTEQGDSAMYLCASSQPGLYEQYFGPGTRLTVT.

On this clone itself: Relative to the germline gene, one junction end is altered; a read error may explain this. The V call is TRBV29-1, the J call TRBJ2-2, with 7 bases identical to TRBD1. The CDR3 is 14 residues long. CDR1 and CDR2 from the germline V gene are SQVTM and ANQGSEA. The CDR3: CSAHDRASAGKLFF. For the CDR3, the DNA is TGCAGCGCCCACGACAGGGCCAGCGCCGGGAAGCTGTTTTTT.

The chain has TRBV15 and TRBJ2-7; a possible D gene is TRBD1 (6 bases). V lost 3 bases and J 4 bases, leaving 13 bases between the germline ends. The CDR3 has 14 amino acids. Looked up from germline, CDR1 is LNHNV and CDR2 is YYDKDF (reference sequence). The CDR3 region is CATSRVQGYYEQYF. In nucleotides, the CDR3 is TGTGCCACCAGCAGGGTACAGGGTTATTACGAGCAGTACTTC.

The chain uses TRBV28 and TRBJ1-2, with no clear D. The CDR3 is 12 residues long. Germline CDR1 reads MDHEN; CDR2 reads SYDVKM. The V gene lost 6 bases and the J gene lost 7 bases, with 12 bases spanning the gap. The CDR3 reads CASRSGLGGYTF. CDR3 nucleotides: TGTGCCAGCAGATCTGGACTTGGTGGCTACACCTTC.

In its sample, this clone was seen a few times. V usage is TRBV5-1 and J usage is TRBJ1-1, with D tentatively TRBD1 (5 bases). CDR3 size: 19 residues. The germline gives CDR1 SGHRS, CDR2 YFSETQ. The V end was cut by 4 bases, the J end by 0 bases, with 25 bases between. Here the CDR3 DNA reads TGCGCCAGCAGCCCCTTCTCTGTGACAGAGGTGGGCATGAACACTGAAGCTTTCTTT. Protein: CASSPFSVTEVGMNTEAFF.

This clone appeared a few times. This chain links TRBV7-3 with TRBJ2-5, with D unclear. The CDR3 contains 12 residues. Trimming took 4 bases from V and 0 from J, leaving 3 bases between them. The germline gives CDR1 SGHTA, CDR2 FQGTGA. The DNA for the CDR3 is TGTGCCAGCAGCTCTAACCAAGAGACCCAGTACTTC. Translated, it gives CASSSNQETQYF.

The chain carries TRBV14 and TRBJ1-3; 7 bases fit TRBD1. The J segment lost 0 bases and the V segment lost 4 bases, leaving 9 bases of the junction unmatched. Germline CDR1 SGHDN, CDR2 FVKESK. The CDR3 extends over 17 amino acids. The DNA for the CDR3 is TGTGCCAGCAGCCCTGGACAGGAAAAGAGCTCTGGAAACACCATATATTTT. Its protein product is CASSPGQEKSSGNTIYF. The full variable domain, completed using reference TRBV14 and TRBJ1-3, is EAGVTQFPSHSVIEKGQTVTLRCDPISGHDNLYWYRRVMGKEIKFLLHFVKESKQDESGMPNNRFLAERTGGTYSTLKVQPAELEDSGVYFCASSPGQEKSSGNTIYFGEGSWLTVV.

This chain uses TRBV6-6 with TRBJ2-2, with a possible D match to TRBD1 (5 bases). Germline loops: CDR1 MNHNY, CDR2 SVGAGI (reference sequence). The ends were cut back, 6 bases at V and 7 bases at J, with 18 bases in the middle. The CDR3 spans 15 residues. The CDR3 nucleotides read TGTGCCAGCAGCTCCCACCGTGTTAGGGGCGGGGAGCTGTTTTTT. Translation: CASSSHRVRGGELFF.

Of note for this clone: A junction end diverges from the germline sequence, so it may reflect a read error. The chain couples TRBV2 to TRBJ2-7; possible D gene TRBD2, 8 bases. Germline V gene data show CDR1 as SNHLY and CDR2 as FYNNEI. This CDR3 comprises 11 residues. The CDR3 coding sequence is TGTGCCACCTCGGACAGGACCGGGGGGGACTTC. Its protein is CATSDRTGGDF.

The V gene is TRBV6-1, the J gene TRBJ2-7; no reliable D call. Trimming removed 8 bases from V and 6 bases from J, with 11 bases in between. The CDR3 totals 11 residues. CDR1 is MNHNS, CDR2 SASEGT, per germline. This CDR3 reads CASRVPLEQYF. The CDR3 coding sequence is TGTGCCAGCCGGGTCCCTCTCGAGCAGTACTTC.

CDR3 loop: CAWRDRETEAFF. Here the CDR3 DNA reads TGTGCCTGGAGGGACAGGGAGACTGAAGCTTTCTTT. This chain uses TRBV30 with TRBJ1-1; 8 nucleotides match TRBD1. Germline V gives CDR1 GTSNPN, CDR2 SVGIG (reference sequence). CDR3 size: 12 residues. J gave up 5 bases and V 3 bases, and 2 bases lay outside the gene matches.

This clone was counted between two and nine times. The genes are TRBV6-5 and TRBJ2-2; 9 nucleotides match TRBD1. The CDR3 sequence is 12 residues long. J lost 13 bases, V lost 6 bases, and 6 bases had no gene match. CDR1 and CDR2 from the germline V gene are MNHEY and SVGAGI. This CDR3 reads CASRLGQGTLFF. The CDR3 region has the DNA TGTGCCAGCAGACTCGGACAGGGGACGCTGTTTTTT.

This clone was observed a few times. V and J are TRBV7-3 and TRBJ2-5; D is possibly TRBD2 (6 bases). Trimming removed 5 bases at V and 5 bases at J, with 15 bases between. In germline, CDR1 is SGHTA, CDR2 FQGTGA. The CDR3 covers 14 residues. The CDR3 loop is CASSQDGGRETQYF. The DNA of the CDR3 is TGTGCCAGCAGCCAGGACGGTGGGAGGGAGACCCAGTACTTC.

The J gene is TRBJ1-5, the V gene TRBV4-1; D call uncertain. The germline V gene has CDR1 MGHRA and CDR2 YSYEKL. Trimming pared 0 bases from V and 7 bases from J, leaving 13 bases between. CDR3 length: 15 amino acids. The CDR3 is CASSQEVRLIQPQHF. The DNA of the CDR3 is TGCGCCAGCAGCCAAGAGGTTCGGCTTATCCAGCCCCAGCATTTT.

This clone was seen more than once but under ten times. The gene calls are TRBV10-3 and TRBJ2-5; 8 nucleotides agree with TRBD2. After removal of 4 bases from V and 5 bases from J, the junction contained 6 bases not matched to a gene. The CDR3 loop spans 14 amino acids. CDR1 and CDR2 from the germline V gene are ENHRY and SYGVKD. This CDR3 is CAISAGGLRETQYF. The CDR3 region has the DNA TGTGCCATCAGTGCGGGGGGGCTGCGGGAGACCCAGTACTTC.

The V call is TRBV5-4, the J call TRBJ2-1; tentatively, D is TRBD1 or TRBD2 (5 bases each). The CDR3 is made up of 11 amino acids. V was shortened by 3 bases and J by 8 bases, with 6 bases between the two germline ends. Germline CDR1 and CDR2: SGHNT and YYREEE (reference sequence). The CDR3 DNA is TGTGCCAGCAGCTGGGACCATGAGCAGTTCTTC. This codes for CASSWDHEQFF.

This chain links TRBV13 with TRBJ1-2; no definite D call. CDR1 and CDR2 (germline): PRHDT, FYEKMQ (reference sequence). V was pared by 3 bases and J by 4 bases, with 6 bases between. The CDR3 consists of 12 residues. The CDR3 DNA is TGTGCCAGCAGCTTTACAGCCTATGGCTACACCTTC. The encoded protein is CASSFTAYGYTF.

This clone was counted only a few times. The DNA of the CDR3 is TGTGCCTGGGAGGAGGTGCAGTCGAACACCGGGGAGCTGTTTTTT. Protein product: CAWEEVQSNTGELFF. The chain is built from TRBV30 and TRBJ2-2, with D maybe TRBD2 (5 bases). Looked up from germline, CDR1 is GTSNPN and CDR2 is SVGIG (reference sequence). Trimming removed 5 bases from V and 0 bases from J, with 13 bases in between. CDR3 length: 15 amino acids.

A few counts support this clone. The J gene is TRBJ1-2, the V gene TRBV7-9; D perhaps matches TRBD1 (6 bases). V dropped 2 bases and J dropped 0 bases, with 10 bases sitting between them. Germline assignment: CDR1 SEHNR and CDR2 FQNEAQ (reference sequence). This CDR3 is built from 15 residues. This chain's CDR3 is CASSLYDRTNYGYTF. CDR3 nucleotide sequence: TGTGCCAGCAGCTTATACGACAGGACTAACTATGGCTACACCTTC.

This clone came up a few times. This chain connects TRBV30 to TRBJ2-3; a possible D gene is TRBD1 (6 bases). Germline CDR1 GTSNPN, CDR2 SVGIG (reference sequence). V lost 2 bases and J lost 5, with 8 bases in between. The CDR3 extends over 12 amino acids. CDR3 sequence reads: CAWSSTGDTQYF. The CDR3 DNA reads as TGTGCCTGGAGTTCGACAGGAGATACGCAGTATTTT.

This clone was observed a few times. The CDR3 region has the DNA TGTGCTAGTGGCCAGCATAGCAATCAGCCCCAGCATTTT. It encodes CASGQHSNQPQHF. The J gene is TRBJ1-5, the V gene TRBV12-5, with D unclear. V shed 6 bases and J shed 0 bases, with 6 bases lying between them. The CDR3 is 13 amino acids. Germline CDR1 is LGHNT and CDR2 is FRNRAP.

The gene calls are TRBV15 and TRBJ2-3; D perhaps matches TRBD1 (5 bases). V was shortened by 0 bases and J by 0 bases, with 31 bases between the two germline ends. CDR1 is LNHNV, CDR2 YYDKDF, per germline (reference sequence). The CDR3 loop spans 23 amino acids. CDR3 nucleotides: TGTGCCACCAGCAGAGAACACATAGAACTTTACTATGGGGCGGCGTCAAGCACAGATACGCAGTATTTT. Its protein product is CATSREHIELYYGAASSTDTQYF.

This clone was detected only a few times. This chain links TRBV9 with TRBJ2-1, with D perhaps TRBD1 or TRBD2 (5 bases each). The germline gives CDR1 SGDLS, CDR2 YYNGEE. This CDR3 comprises 15 residues. Between the trimmed V and J ends, which lost 3 bases and 6 bases, there was a span of 16 bases. The CDR3 coding sequence is TGTGCCAGCAGCGCCGGTGTGATGGGGGTCAATGAGCAGTTCTTC. Protein: CASSAGVMGVNEQFF.

This clone has a handful of counts. J is TRBJ2-1 and V is TRBV11-2; possible D gene TRBD1, 5 bases. Germline V CDR1 and CDR2: SGHAT, FQNNGV. The ends were cut back, 6 bases at V and 6 bases at J, with 18 bases in the middle. The CDR3 length is 15 residues. The CDR3, as DNA: TGTGCCAGCAGTACAGGAGTGGTGGTCGGCAATGAGCAGTTCTTC. Its protein product is CASSTGVVVGNEQFF.

The chain combines TRBV6-6 with TRBJ1-4, with no clear D. V lost 2 bases and J lost 6, with 7 bases in between. CDR3 length: 13 residues. The germline V gene has CDR1 MNHNY and CDR2 SVGAGI (reference sequence). CDR3 protein: CASSYAGYEKLFF. The CDR3 DNA reads TGTGCCAGCAGTTACGCAGGCTATGAAAAACTGTTTTTT.

The V gene is TRBV4-2, the J gene TRBJ1-2; no reliable D call. V lost 0 bases and J 4 bases, leaving 12 bases between the germline ends. The germline gives CDR1 LGHNA, CDR2 YNFKEQ. The CDR3 loop spans 15 amino acids. In DNA form, the CDR3 reads TGTGCCAGCAGCCAAGATCTTGAGGGCTTCTATGGCTACACCTTC. It codes for CASSQDLEGFYGYTF.

This clone was observed a few times. The V and J genes are TRBV6-1 and TRBJ2-2; perhaps TRBD1 as D (6 bases). V was shortened by 5 bases and J by 2 bases, with 9 bases between the two germline ends. Germline values: CDR1 MNHNS, CDR2 SASEGT. The CDR3 consists of 14 residues. The CDR3 coding sequence is TGTGCCAGCAGTTCCAGGGGCAACACCGGGGAGCTGTTTTTT. It is translated as CASSSRGNTGELFF.